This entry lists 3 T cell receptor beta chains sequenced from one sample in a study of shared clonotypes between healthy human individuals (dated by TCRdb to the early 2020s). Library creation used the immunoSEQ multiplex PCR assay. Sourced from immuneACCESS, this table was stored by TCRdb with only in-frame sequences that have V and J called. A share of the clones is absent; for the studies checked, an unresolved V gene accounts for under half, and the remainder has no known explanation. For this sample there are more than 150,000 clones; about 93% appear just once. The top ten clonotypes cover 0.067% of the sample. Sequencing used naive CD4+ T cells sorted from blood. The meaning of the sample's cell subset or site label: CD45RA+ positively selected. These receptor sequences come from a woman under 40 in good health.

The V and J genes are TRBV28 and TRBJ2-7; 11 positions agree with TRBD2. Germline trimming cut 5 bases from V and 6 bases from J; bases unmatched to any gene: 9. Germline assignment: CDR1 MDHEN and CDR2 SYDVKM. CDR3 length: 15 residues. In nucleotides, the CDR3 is TGTGCCAGCAGTCCAAGTAGCGGGAGGGTCGGCGAGCAGTACTTC. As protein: CASSPSSGRVGEQYF.

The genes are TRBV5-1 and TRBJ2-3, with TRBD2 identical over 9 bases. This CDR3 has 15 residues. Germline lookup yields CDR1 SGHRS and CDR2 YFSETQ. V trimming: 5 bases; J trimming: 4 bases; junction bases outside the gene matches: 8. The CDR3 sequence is CASSPPSGKADTQYF. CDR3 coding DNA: TGCGCCAGCAGTCCCCCTAGCGGGAAGGCAGATACGCAGTATTTT.

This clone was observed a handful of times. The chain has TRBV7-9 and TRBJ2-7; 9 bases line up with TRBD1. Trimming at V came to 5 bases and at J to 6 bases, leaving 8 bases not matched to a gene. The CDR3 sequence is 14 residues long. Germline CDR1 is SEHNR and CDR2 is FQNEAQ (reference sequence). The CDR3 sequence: CASSRTGVEVEQYF. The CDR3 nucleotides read TGTGCCAGCAGCAGGACAGGGGTTGAGGTCGAGCAGTACTTC.